This section outlines one TCR beta chain sequence together with its context. No cognate antigen has been identified for it. There are no base qualities to consult, and no much larger clone falls within one base. The source of the sample is a study of beta chain features in type 1 diabetes (dated by TCRdb to about 2018). Study-level background: Patients and healthy donors did not differ in mean age, gender distribution, total cell number or subset yield. A total of some 100,000,000 sorted cells were examined across all samples, and the number of cells per subset was strongly correlated with RNA yield. Naive and central memory subsets were obtained from all 28 donors, but regulatory and stem cell-like memory subsets were isolated from only 8 patients and roughly eight healthy donors. The study compared the TCRB repertoires of sorted circulating CD4+ T cell subsets in recently diagnosed type 1 diabetes patients with those in matched healthy donors. Points the paper makes about the study in general: Type 1 diabetes patients showed a moderate but significant shortening of TCRB CDR3 length in all four CD4+ subsets. Because cDNA rather than genomic DNA was sequenced, highly expressing activated cells could have been over-represented, although no difference in activation and CD3 levels was found between groups. HLA sub-analyses involved small numbers of individuals, so any influence of HLA type on TCRB rearrangement remained unresolved. Naive, central memory and regulatory TCRB repertoires appeared to be more similar among patients than among healthy donors. At VDJ recombination sites, patients with type 1 diabetes made fewer insertions and deleted more nucleotides, a pattern implying thymic rearrangement abnormalities. Shorter templates might be favored by PCR, yet because patient and control samples were amplified and corrected together, any such skew would affect both groups equally.

A single peripheral blood draw of approximately 0.11 L on average was collected from each donor into heparinised tubes. Using a panel that included CD45RO, CCR7, CD25, CD127, CD95 and CD27, naive, central memory, regulatory and stem cell-like memory CD4+ T cells were sorted on a BD FACSAria II. All sorted populations exceeded 95% purity. PBMCs were separated immediately by Lymphoprep density gradient centrifugation and were stained directly, without being cultured. To minimize batch effects, samples were stained and sorted in pairs, one healthy donor with one patient per experiment. All of the isolated RNA was reverse transcribed with the High Capacity cDNA Reverse Transcription Kit, so expressed TCRB transcripts were sequenced. Deep immunoSEQ sequencing was applied to naive, central memory and regulatory T cell samples, giving an average of roughly 3.5 million total reads per sample. Sorted cells were lysed in RLT buffer and RNA was extracted with DNase-treated RNeasy Micro or Mini kits, depending on cell number. To prevent cross-contamination, each cell subset was processed individually, whereas patient and healthy donor samples were processed jointly. The immunoSEQ multiplex PCR was used to amplify TCRB sequences from cDNA, generating 87-bp fragments that spanned the CDR3 region. Amplicons were sequenced on the Illumina HiSeq platform. Per the authors' processing: PCR bias was corrected computationally using synthetic template baselines, and reads within Hamming distance 2 were collapsed, with unmergeable singletons discarded. By aligning reads against IMGT, V, D and J genes, CDR3 length, and insertions or deletions at six rearrangement sites were assigned. Clonotype counts were normalized to sorted cell number within each subset before computing true diversity and Gini coefficients with the tcR R package. The overlap coefficient, calculated on TCRB nucleotide sequences, was used to quantify repertoire sharing. TCRdb took this table from immuneACCESS and kept in-frame rearrangements with V and J called. Such tables lack part of the clones; where checked against another copy, unresolved V genes explain under half of the gap, and the rest is unexplained. That table gives V, J and clone size, and the DNA gave D and trimming. A total of about 220,000 clones appear in this sample, around 9.9% of them only once. The ten top clones hold 1% to 1.5% of the sample.

The germline V gene (reference sequence) supplies CDR1 SGHAT and CDR2 FQDESV. From its cysteine to its phenylalanine, the CDR3 spans 16 amino acids. Only the CDR3 portion is preserved as DNA: 48 bases, with reading frame beginning at the first base. From V the trimming removes 5 bases and from J it removes 4 bases, while the gene matches leave 11 bases of the junction unaccounted for. The receptor chain draws on TRBV11-1 and TRBJ2-1; 7 junctional bases match TRBD1. This TCR was sampled from a man aged 18 to 29 in good health. The sequenced sample consisted of central memory CD4+ T cells from blood. The CDR3 has the sequence CASSARDRASYNEQFF. The DNA is TGTGCCAGCAGCGCACGCGACAGGGCGAGTTACAATGAGCAGTTCTTC.